This TCR beta chain was profiled in a study of blood T cell repertoires in COVID-19. Overall study context: Acute and convalescent COVID-19 samples came from the United States, Italy and Spain.

V was clipped by 1 base and J by 4 bases; unmatched bases: 3. This CDR3 comprises 15 residues. Germline-derived CDR1 and CDR2 are SGHNT and YYREEE (reference sequence). Authors' methods: The authors estimated nucleated cell counts from reference gene primer amplification. Here immunoSEQ multiplex PCR was the method, and the copy in TCRdb shows in-frame clones only, minus some. That table furnishes V, J and clone size, whereas the DNA furnished D and trimming. The table shows around 99,000 clones, with around nine tenths occurring only once. The chain carries TRBV5-4 and TRBJ2-2, with TRBD1 matching over 8 bases. This clonotype was obtained from a man aged 50 to 59 with acute or convalescent COVID-19. Sequences were obtained from peripheral blood. The CDR3 DNA reads TGTGCCAGCAGCTTGCTAGACAGGGGCACCGGGGAGCTGTTTTTT. Translated, it gives CASSLLDRGTGELFF.